Each of the 8 T cell receptor beta chains below was sequenced from the same sample in a study of blood T cells in healthy people across ages. A second PCR of about 6 to 12 cycles used a sample-barcoded 5' primer and a J-beta primer mix. MiXCR, run by TCRdb on the 5' RACE reads, gives a single entry per CDR3 protein. The repertoire has about 1.1 million distinct CDR3 sequences, 35% to 40% of them found once; the top ten carry roughly 14%. Sequences were obtained from blood. The receptors here all came from a man aged 18 to 30 in good health.

The genes are TRBV20-1 and TRBJ2-3; 9 nucleotides align to TRBD1. This CDR3 has 16 amino acids. Germline CDR1 DFQATT, CDR2 SNEGSKA (reference sequence). V was pared by 5 bases and J by 6 bases, with 15 bases of the junction left unmatched. CDR3 DNA sequence: TGCAGTGCTGAAAAGACACAGGGGGCGATTGGGGATACGCAGTATTTT. Encoded protein: CSAEKTQGAIGDTQYF.

V usage is TRBV12-3 or TRBV12-4 and J usage is TRBJ1-4; D might be TRBD1 (6 bases). The CDR3 is 14 residues long. V was clipped by 7 bases and J by 4 bases, with 13 bases between them. CDR3 coding DNA: TGTGCCAGCAATCAGGGGAGGGGTAATGAAAAACTGTTTTTT. This codes for CASNQGRGNEKLFF.

The chain has TRBV20-1 and TRBJ1-1; D remains unclear. This CDR3 comprises 13 residues. CDR1 is DFQATT and CDR2 is SNEGSKA in the germline V gene (reference sequence). V was shortened by 0 bases and J by 4 bases, with 9 bases between the two germline ends. The CDR3 protein is CSAREPISTEAFF. For the CDR3, the DNA is TGCAGTGCTAGAGAGCCCATATCCACTGAAGCTTTCTTT.

A remark on this clonotype: It may be a read error: a sequence one base away is much more abundant. The chain combines TRBV20-1 with TRBJ2-1, with 11 bases identical to TRBD2. The J call may be mistaken, given a closer DNA end match to TRBJ2-7. The CDR3 spans 15 residues. In germline, CDR1 is DFQATT, CDR2 SNEGSKA (reference sequence). The CDR3 sequence: CSAPAGLAAYNEQYF. Written as DNA, the CDR3 is TGCAGTGCGCCAGCGGGACTAGCGGCATACAATGAGCAGTACTTC.

This clonotype was counted only a few times. The gene calls are TRBV14 and TRBJ2-5; 7 nucleotides align to TRBD1. The junction had 6 bases not matched to a gene; V was cut back by 4 bases and J by 1 base. In germline, CDR1 is SGHDN, CDR2 FVKESK. This CDR3 comprises 15 residues. The DNA of the CDR3 is TGTGCCAGCAGCCCTATAGACAGGGCCCAAGAGACCCAGTACTTC. This translates into CASSPIDRAQETQYF.

V is TRBV27 and J is TRBJ2-1; TRBD1 agrees at 9 bases. CDR1 is MNHEY and CDR2 is SMNVEV in the germline V gene (reference sequence). V was pared by 3 bases and J by 6 bases, with 6 bases of the junction left unmatched. The CDR3 extends over 15 amino acids. The CDR3, as DNA: TGTGCCAGCAGTTTCCGGGACAGGGAAGGCAATGAGCAGTTCTTC. As protein: CASSFRDREGNEQFF.

This rearrangement joins TRBV5-1 to TRBJ1-2; TRBD1 might be the D (6 bases). With 1 base removed from V and 10 bases from J, the gap between germline ends came to 17 bases. The CDR3 totals 14 residues. Germline V gene sequence: CDR1 SGHRS, CDR2 YFSETQ. DNA for the CDR3: TGCGCCAGCAGCTTGTCGGACAGTTTCAATGACTACACCTTC. Translating gives CASSLSDSFNDYTF.

The gene calls are TRBV21-1 and TRBJ2-5. The J call is in doubt because the DNA end fits TRBJ2-7 better. TRBV21-1 is termed a pseudogene. The CDR3 has 14 amino acids. The CDR3 protein is CASSKGAVSYEQYF. The DNA for the CDR3 is TGTGCCAGCAGCAAAGGGGCAGTAAGCTACGAGCAGTACTTC.